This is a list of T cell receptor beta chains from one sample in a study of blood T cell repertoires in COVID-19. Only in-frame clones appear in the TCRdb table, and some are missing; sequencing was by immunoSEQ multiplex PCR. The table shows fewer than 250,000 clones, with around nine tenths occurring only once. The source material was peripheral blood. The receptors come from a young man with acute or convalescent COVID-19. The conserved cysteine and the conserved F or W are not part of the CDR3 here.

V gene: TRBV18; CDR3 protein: ASSPSREIYGYT
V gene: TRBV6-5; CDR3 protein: ASRNGGNTEAF
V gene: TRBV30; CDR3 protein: AWSVLSSYNEQF
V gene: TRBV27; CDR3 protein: ASSPGGVAF
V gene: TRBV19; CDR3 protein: ASSPPGGRGEKLF
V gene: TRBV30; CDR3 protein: AWIRTDYEQY
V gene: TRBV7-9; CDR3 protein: ASSPRGSQPDTQY
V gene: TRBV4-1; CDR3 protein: ASSQGVFLAGNTDTQY
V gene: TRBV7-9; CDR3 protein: ASSLATIASGANVLT
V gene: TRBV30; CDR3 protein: AWTPGHLNTEAF
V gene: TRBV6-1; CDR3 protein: ASSESRGLEAF
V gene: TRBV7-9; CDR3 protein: ASSRRQGPLHEQY
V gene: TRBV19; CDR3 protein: ASRRAGANSPLH
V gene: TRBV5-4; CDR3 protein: ASSPGLAGGVKQY
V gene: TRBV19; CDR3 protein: ASSPRDRGSDTQY
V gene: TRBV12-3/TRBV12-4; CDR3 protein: ASRQGVNTEAF
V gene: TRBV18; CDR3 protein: ASSPPASYYEQY
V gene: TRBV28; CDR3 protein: ASKYNDRGRTEAF
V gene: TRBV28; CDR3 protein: ASSSHREVQF
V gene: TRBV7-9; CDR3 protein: ASSVGQGGSPLH
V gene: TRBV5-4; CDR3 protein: ASSFGLAGLSYEQY
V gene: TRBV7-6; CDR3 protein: ASSKGTSGRDTQY
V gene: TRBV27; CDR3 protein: ASGGGGRETQY
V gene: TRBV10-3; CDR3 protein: AIRTRDTVSTDTQY
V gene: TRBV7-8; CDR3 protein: ASSPRGDPRGQPQH
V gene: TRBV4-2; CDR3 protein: ASSQVSDNEQF
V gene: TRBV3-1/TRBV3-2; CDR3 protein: ASSFLRGTEAF
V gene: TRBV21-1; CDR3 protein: ASSKVFGVGGSQPQH
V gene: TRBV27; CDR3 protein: ASSGTAEQY
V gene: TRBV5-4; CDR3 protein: ASSFGLQLTNYGYT
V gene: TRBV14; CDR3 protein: ASSSDPPPRHTIY
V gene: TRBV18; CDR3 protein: AGRRSANEKLF
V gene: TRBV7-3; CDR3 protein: ASSSSGLYNEQF
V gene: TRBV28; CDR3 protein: ASSQTGQGPTLPYEQY
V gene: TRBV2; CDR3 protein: ASTGELMNTEAF
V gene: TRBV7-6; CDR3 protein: ASSNRGLNTEAF
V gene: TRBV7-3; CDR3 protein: ASSHGTGYEQY
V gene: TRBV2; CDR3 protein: ASSVAGRYTGELF
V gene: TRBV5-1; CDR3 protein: ASSLAPQIQAF
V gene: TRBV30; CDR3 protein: AWSRDTDQPQH